One and the same sample provided the 16 T cell receptor beta chains below, sequenced in a study of Graves' ophthalmopathy and Graves' hyperthyroidism. RNA transcripts served as template for amplifying TCR beta CDR3 sequences. Scientists carried out first-round RT-PCR using HTBI primers and then a second-round multiplex PCR. MiXCR, applied by TCRdb to the multiplex PCR reads, yields one record per CDR3 protein. The table includes 500,000 to 700,000 distinct CDR3 sequences, about a fifth detected once. The sequencing input was peripheral blood. Receptor source: a woman under 30 with stable Graves' hyperthyroidism. Some clones in this sample may be carry-over from other donors' samples.

This clonotype was detected ten times or more. The germline gene is not matched at one end of the junction; a read error may be the cause. The chain employs TRBV15 and TRBJ1-5; the D gene is possibly TRBD1 (6 bases). Germline CDR1 and CDR2: LNHNV and YYDKDF (reference sequence). CDR3 length equals 14 residues. CDR3 protein: CATRRGRSNQPQHF. DNA for the CDR3: TGTGCCACCCGCAGGGGCAGGAGCAATCAGCCCCAGCATTTT. The variable domain in full, completed from reference TRBV15 and TRBJ1-5, reads DAMVIQNPRYQVTQFGKPVTLSCSQTLNHNVMYWYQQKSSQAPKLLFHYYDKDFNNEADTPDNFQSRRPNTSFCFLDIRSPGLGDTAMYLCATRRGRSNQPQHFGDGTRLSIL.

There are many counts of this clonotype. The chain is built from TRBV28 and TRBJ2-7; D possibly corresponds to TRBD2 (6 bases). The CDR3 covers 13 residues. Germline lookup yields CDR1 MDHEN and CDR2 SYDVKM. V shed 4 bases and J shed 6 bases, with 13 bases lying between them. Here the CDR3 reads CASSWGLLGEQYF. DNA of the CDR3: TGTGCCAGCAGTTGGGGACTGCTGGGCGAGCAGTACTTC.

This clonotype was detected many times. The CDR3 loop is CASSIGWVQKIQETQYF. CDR3 nucleotide sequence: TGTGCCAGTAGTATAGGCTGGGTCCAGAAAATCCAAGAGACCCAGTACTTC. This rearrangement joins TRBV19 to TRBJ2-5; D call uncertain. Germline V gene data show CDR1 as LNHDA and CDR2 as SQIVND (reference sequence). This CDR3 is built from 17 residues. V lost 1 base to trimming and J lost 1 base, with 16 bases between them.

This clonotype was recorded many times. At one boundary the junction diverges from the germline segment, which might be a read error. The V gene is TRBV6-1, the J gene TRBJ1-1; 7 bases line up with TRBD1. The CDR3 runs to 16 residues. Germline V gene sequence: CDR1 MNHNS, CDR2 SASEGT. The chain's CDR3 is CASSGHAGTASTEAFF. In DNA form, the CDR3 reads TGTGCCAGCAGTGGCCACGCAGGGACAGCGAGCACTGAGGCTTTCTTT.

This clonotype was found many times. The rearrangement uses TRBV3-1 and TRBJ2-7, with 9 bases matching TRBD1. Germline V gene lookup returns CDR1 LGHDT and CDR2 YNNKEL (reference sequence). The CDR3 covers 16 residues. The J segment lost 8 bases and the V segment lost 3 bases, leaving 14 bases of the junction unmatched. The CDR3 DNA reads as TGTGCCAGCAGCCAGGGTAACCGGGACAGGGAAAGTCAGCAGTACTTC. This translates into CASSQGNRDRESQQYF.

At least ten counts were recorded for this clonotype. CDR3 nucleotides: TGTGCCAGCGGGGGGGGGACCGTGGGGGAAGGCTACACCTTC. It is translated as CASGGGTVGEGYTF. This chain joins TRBV12-3 or TRBV12-4 and TRBJ1-2; D might be TRBD1 (5 bases). Trimming cost V 8 bases and J 8 bases, with 21 bases left between them. This CDR3 contains 14 residues.

This clonotype was found a few times. V usage is TRBV7-2 and J usage is TRBJ1-6; no clear D. The germline V and J ends were trimmed by 5 bases and 7 bases, with 18 bases remaining between them. The CDR3 consists of 16 residues. Germline V gene data show CDR1 as SGHTA and CDR2 as FQGNSA. CDR3 bases: TGTGCCAGCAGCCCCGAGTTAGCGGGAGGGAATTCACCCCTCCACTTT. This translates into CASSPELAGGNSPLHF. Full variable domain (rest looked up from reference TRBV7-2 and TRBJ1-6): GAGVSQSPSNKVTEKGKDVELRCDPISGHTALYWYRQSLGQGLEFLIYFQGNSAPDKSGLPSDRFSAERTGGSVSTLTIQRTQQEDSAVYLCASSPELAGGNSPLHFGNGTRLTVT.

This clonotype appeared many times. The rearrangement uses TRBV6-1 and TRBJ2-7; 7 positions match TRBD1. The CDR3 is made up of 17 amino acids. Germline loops: CDR1 MNHNS, CDR2 SASEGT. The trim removed 4 bases at V and 0 bases at J, leaving 12 bases unmatched. The CDR3 spells CASSGLQGPSSSYEQYF. The CDR3 DNA follows: TGTGCCAGCAGTGGTTTACAGGGGCCCTCGAGCTCCTACGAGCAGTACTTC.

This clonotype was seen repeatedly, ten times or more. V and J are TRBV12-3 or TRBV12-4 and TRBJ1-1; tentatively, D is TRBD1 (5 bases). This CDR3 has 14 amino acids. The V gene lost 3 bases and the J gene lost 1 base, with 9 bases spanning the gap. Written as DNA, the CDR3 is TGTGCCAGCAGTTTCAGGGAGTCGAACACTGAAGCTTTCTTT. Translating gives CASSFRESNTEAFF.

This clonotype was seen many times. V is TRBV6-6 and J is TRBJ1-5; TRBD1 matches 7 bases. Losses at the gene ends were 6 bases for V and 0 bases for J; bases not matched to a gene: 17. The germline V gene encodes CDR1 MNHNY and CDR2 SVGAGI (reference sequence). The CDR3 is 19 residues long. Written as DNA, the CDR3 is TGTGCCAGCAGCAGGGGGGGCATCAATTTCCGGGATAGCAATCAGCCCCAGCATTTT. Protein product: CASSRGGINFRDSNQPQHF.

This clonotype was seen ten or more times. The chain carries TRBV3-1 and TRBJ2-5; D possibly corresponds to TRBD2 (6 bases). This CDR3 is 15 amino acids long. The ends were cut back, 1 base at V and 5 bases at J, with 14 bases in the middle. The germline CDR1 and CDR2 sequences are LGHDT and YNNKEL (reference sequence). The CDR3 region has the DNA TGTGCCAGCAGCCAAGGGGCGGGGCACTCGGAGACCCAGTACTTC. This sequence encodes CASSQGAGHSETQYF.

This clonotype was counted at least ten times. The chain joins TRBV11-2 to TRBJ2-7; D not certain. Germline V CDR1 and CDR2: SGHAT, FQNNGV. V was clipped by 5 bases and J by 2 bases, with 19 bases between them. The CDR3 loop spans 16 amino acids. The CDR3 protein is CASSDLRGRIPYEQYF. CDR3 sequence (DNA): TGTGCCAGCAGCGACCTCCGCGGACGGATACCCTACGAGCAGTACTTC.

This clonotype occurred many times. The chain carries TRBV6-5 and TRBJ2-2, with 7 positions matching TRBD2. CDR3 length equals 14 residues. Trimming removed 8 bases from V and 7 bases from J; junction bases left unmatched: 10. The germline gives CDR1 MNHEY, CDR2 SVGAGI. DNA of the CDR3: TGTGCCAGCGTATATGGGGGGGACTTCGGGGAGCTGTTTTTT. Amino acid sequence: CASVYGGDFGELFF.

Turning to this clonotype: It may be a read error: a sequence one base away is much more abundant. The chain is built from TRBV28 and TRBJ1-3, with unresolved D. Germline CDR1 is MDHEN and CDR2 is SYDVKM. The ends were cut back, 5 bases at V and 0 bases at J, with 5 bases in the middle. The CDR3 has 13 residues. The chain's CDR3 is CASSTLSGNTIYF. The CDR3 DNA sequence: TGTGCCAGCAGTACCCTCTCTGGAAACACCATATATTTT.

Ten or more counts support this clonotype. The V call is TRBV20-1, the J call TRBJ1-5; D not certain. V was shortened by 3 bases and J by 2 bases, with 20 bases between the two germline ends. CDR3 length: 17 amino acids. Germline lookup yields CDR1 DFQATT and CDR2 SNEGSKA (reference sequence). In nucleotides, the CDR3 is TGCAGTGCTAGGAATGCACAGTCAAAAGATGGCAATCAGCCCCAGCATTTT. As protein: CSARNAQSKDGNQPQHF.

This clonotype was detected many times. The chain combines TRBV5-1 with TRBJ1-2; no clear D. The CDR3 has 13 amino acids. From germline, CDR1 is SGHRS and CDR2 YFSETQ. Trimming left V 0 bases short and J 6 bases short, with 9 bases between. The CDR3 DNA sequence: TGCGCCAGCAGCTTGGCCTGGGAAGATGGCTACACCTTC. This gives the protein CASSLAWEDGYTF.